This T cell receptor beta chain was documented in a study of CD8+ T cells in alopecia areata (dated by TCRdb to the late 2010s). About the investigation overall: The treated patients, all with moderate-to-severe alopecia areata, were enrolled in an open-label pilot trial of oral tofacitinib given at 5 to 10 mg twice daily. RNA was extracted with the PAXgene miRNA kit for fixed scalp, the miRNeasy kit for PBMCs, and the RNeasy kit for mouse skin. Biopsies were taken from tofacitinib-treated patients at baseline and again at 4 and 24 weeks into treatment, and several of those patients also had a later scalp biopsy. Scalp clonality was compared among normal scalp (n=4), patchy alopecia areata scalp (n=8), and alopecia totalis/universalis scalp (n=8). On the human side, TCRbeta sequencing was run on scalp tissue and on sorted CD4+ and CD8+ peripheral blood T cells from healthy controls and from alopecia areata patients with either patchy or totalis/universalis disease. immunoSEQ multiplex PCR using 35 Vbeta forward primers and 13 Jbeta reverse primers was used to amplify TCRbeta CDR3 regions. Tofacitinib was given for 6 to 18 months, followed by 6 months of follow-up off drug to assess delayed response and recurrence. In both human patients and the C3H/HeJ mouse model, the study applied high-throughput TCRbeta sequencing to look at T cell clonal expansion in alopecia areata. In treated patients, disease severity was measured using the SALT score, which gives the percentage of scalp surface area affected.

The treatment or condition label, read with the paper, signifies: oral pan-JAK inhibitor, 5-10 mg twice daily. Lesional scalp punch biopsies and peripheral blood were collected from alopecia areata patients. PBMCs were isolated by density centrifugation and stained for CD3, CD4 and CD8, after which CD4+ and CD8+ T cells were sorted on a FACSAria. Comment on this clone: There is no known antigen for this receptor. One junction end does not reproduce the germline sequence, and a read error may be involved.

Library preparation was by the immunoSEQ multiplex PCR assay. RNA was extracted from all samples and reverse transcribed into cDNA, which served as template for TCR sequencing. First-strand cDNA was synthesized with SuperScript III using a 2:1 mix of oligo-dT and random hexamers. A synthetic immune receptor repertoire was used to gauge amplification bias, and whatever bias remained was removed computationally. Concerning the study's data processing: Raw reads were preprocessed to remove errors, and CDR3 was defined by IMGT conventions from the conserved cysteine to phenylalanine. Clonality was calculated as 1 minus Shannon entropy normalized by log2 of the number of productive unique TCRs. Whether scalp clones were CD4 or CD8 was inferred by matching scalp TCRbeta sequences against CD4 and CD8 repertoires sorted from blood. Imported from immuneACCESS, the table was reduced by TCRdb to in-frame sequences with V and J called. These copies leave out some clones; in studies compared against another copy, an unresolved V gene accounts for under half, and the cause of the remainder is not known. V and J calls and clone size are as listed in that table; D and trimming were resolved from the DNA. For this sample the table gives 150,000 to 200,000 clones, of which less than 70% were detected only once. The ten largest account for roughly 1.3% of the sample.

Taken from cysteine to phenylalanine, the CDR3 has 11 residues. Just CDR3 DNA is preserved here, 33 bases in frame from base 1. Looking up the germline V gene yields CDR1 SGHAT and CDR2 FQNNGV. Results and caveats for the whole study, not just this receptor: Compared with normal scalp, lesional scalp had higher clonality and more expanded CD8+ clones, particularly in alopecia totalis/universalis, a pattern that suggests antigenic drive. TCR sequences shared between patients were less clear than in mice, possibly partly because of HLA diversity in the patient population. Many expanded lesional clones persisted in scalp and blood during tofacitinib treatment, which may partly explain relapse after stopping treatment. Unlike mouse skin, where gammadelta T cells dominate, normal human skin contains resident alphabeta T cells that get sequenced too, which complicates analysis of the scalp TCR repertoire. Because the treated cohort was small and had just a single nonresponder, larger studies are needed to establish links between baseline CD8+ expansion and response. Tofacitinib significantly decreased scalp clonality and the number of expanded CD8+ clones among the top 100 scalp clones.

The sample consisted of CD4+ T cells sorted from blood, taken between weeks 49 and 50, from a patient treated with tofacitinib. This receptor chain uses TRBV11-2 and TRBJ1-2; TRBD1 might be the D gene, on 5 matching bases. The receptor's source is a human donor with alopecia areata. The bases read TGTGCCAGCAGCTATGACAGTGATTTATCCTTC. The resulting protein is CASSYDSDLSF.